Below, 12 T cell receptor beta chains from the same sample are listed, as sequenced in a study of T cell changes during pregnancy in multiple sclerosis. Here immunoSEQ multiplex PCR was the method, and the copy in TCRdb shows in-frame clones only, minus some. The sample comprises tens of thousands of clones, over 80% of which are singletons, and just under 0.6% rests with the top ten. The specimen was CD4+ T cells from peripheral blood mononuclear cells, collected in the first trimester of pregnancy. The receptors were sampled from a female donor with multiple sclerosis, enrolled in a pregnancy study.

This clone was found once. V gene TRBV11-3 combines with J gene TRBJ1-1, with D uncertain. Germline V gene data show CDR1 as SGHNT and CDR2 as YENEEA. Trimming removed 3 bases at V and 1 base at J, with 15 bases between. This CDR3 is 16 amino acids long. The CDR3 protein is CASSFEFLEGNTEAFF. The CDR3 nucleotides are TGTGCCAGCAGCTTCGAGTTTCTGGAGGGGAACACTGAAGCTTTCTTT. Variable domain in full (rest from reference TRBV11-3 and TRBJ1-1): EAGVVQSPRYKIIEKKQPVAFWCNPISGHNTLYWYLQNLGQGPELLIRYENEEAVDDSQLPKDRFSAERLKGVDSTLKIQPAELGDSAVYLCASSFEFLEGNTEAFFGQGTRLTVV.

The chain recombines TRBV6-5 with TRBJ1-5; D not certain. The CDR3 has 13 amino acids. CDR1 MNHEY and CDR2 SVGAGI come from the germline V gene. V lost 7 bases and J lost 0, with 7 bases in between. CDR3 sequence reads: CASTEFSNQPQHF. The CDR3 DNA sequence: TGTGCCAGCACGGAGTTTAGCAATCAGCCCCAGCATTTT.

This clone was observed a few times. The gene calls are TRBV28 and TRBJ1-1, with 7 bases matching TRBD1. J gave up 10 bases and V 3 bases, and 11 bases lay outside the gene matches. Germline V gives CDR1 MDHEN, CDR2 SYDVKM. The CDR3 length is 14 residues. CDR3 DNA sequence: TGTGCCAGCAGTTTTATGATGGGACAGTATCGAGCTTTCTTT. It translates to CASSFMMGQYRAFF.

The rearrangement links TRBV10-3 to TRBJ2-1, with 12 bases that match TRBD2. CDR3 length equals 15 residues. V lost 6 bases, J lost 6 bases, and 6 bases stayed unmatched. Germline CDR1 and CDR2: ENHRY and SYGVKD. This CDR3 is CAISVLAGGGNEQFF. CDR3 bases: TGTGCCATCAGCGTACTAGCGGGGGGCGGCAATGAGCAGTTCTTC.

The chain employs TRBV5-1 and TRBJ1-1, with 9 bases identical to TRBD1. The CDR3 contains 15 residues. Trimming removed 4 bases from V and 4 bases from J; junction bases left unmatched: 8. The germline CDR1 and CDR2 sequences are SGHRS and YFSETQ. CDR3 DNA sequence: TGCGCCAGCAGCCTTAGTACAGGGGGCATCACTGAAGCTTTCTTT. As protein: CASSLSTGGITEAFF.

The chain is built from TRBV7-2 and TRBJ1-2, with TRBD1 matching over 9 bases. J was trimmed by 8 bases and V by 4 bases; bases with no gene match: 5. Germline V CDR1 and CDR2: SGHTA, FQGNSA. CDR3 length: 13 amino acids. CDR3 amino acids: CASSYGQGRGYTF. CDR3 bases: TGTGCCAGCAGCTACGGACAGGGGAGAGGCTACACCTTC.

The chain has TRBV11-3 and TRBJ2-5; 8 bases match TRBD2. V lost 1 base to trimming and J lost 4 bases; unmatched junction nucleotides: 2. Looked up from germline, CDR1 is SGHNT and CDR2 is YENEEA. The CDR3 loop spans 14 amino acids. The CDR3: CASSLVAGGETQYF. In DNA form, the CDR3 reads TGTGCCAGCAGCTTAGTTGCGGGAGGAGAGACCCAGTACTTC.

The chain recombines TRBV27 with TRBJ1-2, with D perhaps matching TRBD1 (5 bases). V was shortened by 5 bases and J by 6 bases, with 16 bases between the two germline ends. Per germline, CDR1 MNHEY and CDR2 SMNVEV (reference sequence). CDR3 length: 14 amino acids. This chain's CDR3 is CASSTSKGMHGYTF. In DNA, the CDR3 is TGTGCCAGCAGTACAAGCAAGGGGATGCATGGCTACACCTTC.

The genes are TRBV27 and TRBJ1-2; 7 nucleotides agree with TRBD1. Trimming at V came to 0 bases and at J to 1 base, leaving 5 bases not matched to a gene. The CDR3 runs 16 residues. Germline CDR1 MNHEY, CDR2 SMNVEV (reference sequence). CDR3 in DNA: TGTGCCAGCAGTTTATCGGCGGACAGGTATAACTATGGCTACACCTTC. Translated: CASSLSADRYNYGYTF.

In this sample, this clone turned up once. The chain uses TRBV7-2 and TRBJ2-3; 8 nucleotides line up with TRBD1. The germline gives CDR1 SGHTA, CDR2 FQGNSA. The CDR3 runs to 16 residues. The J segment lost 4 bases and the V segment lost 4 bases, leaving 10 bases of the junction unmatched. As DNA, the CDR3 is TGTGCCAGCAGCTCCCCATGGGACAGGACCCCAGATACGCAGTATTTT. Translation: CASSSPWDRTPDTQYF.

The V gene is TRBV4-1, the J gene TRBJ2-1; TRBD2 aligns across 7 bases. Germline lookup yields CDR1 MGHRA and CDR2 YSYEKL. CDR3 length: 17 amino acids. V gave up 0 bases and J gave up 6 bases; unmatched junction bases: 11. The CDR3 region has the DNA TGCGCCAGCAGCCAAGATAAGCGGCTAGCGGATTGCAATGAGCAGTTCTTC. The encoded protein is CASSQDKRLADCNEQFF.

The J gene is TRBJ1-2, the V gene TRBV2, with TRBD1 matching 9 bases. Germline assignment: CDR1 SNHLY and CDR2 FYNNEI. V shed 5 bases, J shed 8 bases, and the junction held 3 bases outside the gene matches. This CDR3 is built from 12 residues. For the CDR3, the DNA is TGTGCCAGCAGTCGACAGGGGGACGGCTACACCTTC. Translation gives CASSRQGDGYTF.